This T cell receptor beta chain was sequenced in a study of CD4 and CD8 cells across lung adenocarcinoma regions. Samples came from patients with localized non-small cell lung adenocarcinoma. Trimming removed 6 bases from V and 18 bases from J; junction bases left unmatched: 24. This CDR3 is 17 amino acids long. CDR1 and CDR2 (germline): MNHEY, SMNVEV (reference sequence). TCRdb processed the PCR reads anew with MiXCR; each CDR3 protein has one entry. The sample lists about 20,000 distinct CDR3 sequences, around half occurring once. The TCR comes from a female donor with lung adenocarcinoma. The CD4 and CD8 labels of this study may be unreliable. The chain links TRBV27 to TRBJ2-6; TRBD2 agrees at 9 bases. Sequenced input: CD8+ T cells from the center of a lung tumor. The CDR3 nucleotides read TGTGCCAGCAGCAACATAGCGGGGGTCTCTGGGGCCAACGTGCAGACTTTC. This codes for CASSNIAGVSGANVQTF.